The 14 T cell receptor beta chains reported below all come from one sample, sequenced in a study of blood T cells in healthy people across ages. Sample-barcoded 5' priming and a J-beta primer mix drove a second PCR of 7 to 11 cycles. TCRdb called the 5' RACE reads again in MiXCR, with one record for every CDR3 protein. The data show roughly 1,100,000 distinct CDR3 sequences, 20% to 25% seen once. These data are also associated with another study on T cells of mothers and their children.

The sample consisted of blood. These receptors were obtained from a girl aged 2-9 years in good health.

This clonotype was seen only a few times. The junction departs from germline at one end; a sequencing error may be responsible. The V gene is TRBV28, the J gene TRBJ2-3, with D unresolved. CDR3 length: 15 amino acids. CDR1 and CDR2 (germline): MDHEN, SYDVKM. This chain's CDR3 is CAGSFRGPATDTQYF. CDR3 sequence (DNA): TGTGCCGGCAGTTTCCGAGGACCGGCGACAGATACGCAGTATTTT. The full variable domain, completed using reference TRBV28 and TRBJ2-3, is DVKVTQSSRYLVKRTGEKVFLECVQDMDHENMFWYRQDPGLGLRLIYFSYDVKMKEKGDIPEGYSVSREKKERFSLILESASTNQTSMYLCAGSFRGPATDTQYFGPGTRLTVL.

This sequence joins TRBV29-1 and TRBJ2-1, with D uncertain. Germline V gives CDR1 SQVTM, CDR2 ANQGSEA. The CDR3 is 13 residues long. V shed 4 bases and J shed 8 bases, with 15 bases lying between them. The DNA for the CDR3 is TGCAGCGTTGGGTTGGTGTCCGCCGATGAGCAGTTCTTC. This encodes CSVGLVSADEQFF.

This clonotype was seen more than once but under ten times. The rearrangement joins TRBV20-1 to TRBJ2-5; D not certain. The CDR3 covers 13 residues. V lost 6 bases and J lost 2, with 13 bases in between. Germline V lookup: CDR1 DFQATT, CDR2 SNEGSKA (reference sequence). CDR3 nucleotide sequence: TGCAGTGCCCCGGACCGCCTACAAGAGACCCAGTACTTC. Amino acid sequence: CSAPDRLQETQYF.

This clonotype was recorded a few times. The J gene is TRBJ2-5, the V gene TRBV5-5; 7 bases fit TRBD1. The end of the DNA aligns better with TRBJ2-7, so the J call may be wrong. CDR1 and CDR2 (germline): SGHKS, YYEKEE (reference sequence). The CDR3 length is 14 residues. CDR3 sequence reads: CASSLYGTAYEQYF. The DNA for the CDR3 is TGTGCCAGCAGCTTGTACGGGACAGCCTACGAGCAGTACTTC.

This chain links TRBV7-2 with TRBJ1-2, with a tentative D call TRBD1 (5 bases). Germline assignment: CDR1 SGHTA and CDR2 FQGNSA. The CDR3 runs to 14 residues. The V end was cut by 1 base, the J end by 4 bases, with 10 bases between. CDR3 bases: TGTGCCAGCAGCTTAGGACAGTGGGCCTATGGCTACACCTTC. Its protein is CASSLGQWAYGYTF.

This clonotype has a handful of counts. CDR3 nucleotide sequence: TGTGCCAGCATGGGCAGGGTTGACTATGGCTACACCTTC. It translates to CASMGRVDYGYTF. The V and J genes are TRBV7-2 and TRBJ1-2; D perhaps matches TRBD1 (5 bases). Germline CDR1 and CDR2: SGHTA and FQGNSA. Trimming removed 7 bases at V and 3 bases at J, with 12 bases between. The CDR3 extends over 13 amino acids.

The chain is built from TRBV28 and TRBJ2-1, with 7 bases that match TRBD2. The CDR3 spans 17 residues. Germline V gene lookup returns CDR1 MDHEN and CDR2 SYDVKM. V shed 7 bases and J 3 bases; nucleotides not matched to a gene: 15. CDR3 sequence: CASIEPGASGLYNEQFF. CDR3 nucleotide sequence: TGTGCCAGCATCGAGCCCGGGGCTAGCGGCCTCTACAATGAGCAGTTCTTC.

This clonotype was counted a few times. One junction end does not reproduce the germline sequence, and a read error may be involved. This rearrangement joins TRBV5-1 to TRBJ2-5; D possibly corresponds to TRBD1 (6 bases). The germline gives CDR1 SGHRS, CDR2 YFSETQ. This CDR3 spans 11 amino acids. CDR3 nucleotides: TGCGCCAGCACAAACTCAGGGGCCCGGTTCTTC. Translation: CASTNSGARFF.

The rearrangement uses TRBV4-2 and TRBJ1-1; D is unclear. From germline, CDR1 is LGHNA and CDR2 YNFKEQ. Trimming left V 3 bases short and J 1 base short, with 9 bases between. CDR3 length: 14 residues. The CDR3 DNA reads as TGTGCCAGCAGCCAGGTAATGGGGAACACTGAAGCTTTCTTT. This codes for CASSQVMGNTEAFF.

This clonotype was seen a few times. This rearrangement joins TRBV12-3 or TRBV12-4 to TRBJ1-1; 8 bases match TRBD1. The length of the CDR3 is 15 residues. J was trimmed by 4 bases and V by 6 bases; bases with no gene match: 10. Here the CDR3 reads CASRPRQGRSTEAFF. CDR3 bases: TGTGCCAGCAGGCCTCGACAGGGGAGGAGCACTGAAGCTTTCTTT.

This sequence joins TRBV15 and TRBJ2-4; tentatively, D is TRBD1 or TRBD2 (5 bases each). CDR3 length equals 13 residues. CDR1 is LNHNV, CDR2 YYDKDF, per germline (reference sequence). V was shortened by 8 bases and J by 5 bases, with 13 bases between the two germline ends. The CDR3 DNA reads TGTGCCACCCGAGTCGTGGGGGAAAACATTCAGTACTTC. Encoded protein: CATRVVGENIQYF. The full variable domain, with the rest looked up from reference TRBV15 and TRBJ2-4, is DAMVIQNPRYQVTQFGKPVTLSCSQTLNHNVMYWYQQKSSQAPKLLFHYYDKDFNNEADTPDNFQSRRPNTSFCFLDIRSPGLGDTAMYLCATRVVGENIQYFGAGTRLSVL.

The chain links TRBV7-2 to TRBJ2-5; D perhaps matches TRBD2 (6 bases). The J call may be mistaken, given a closer DNA end match to TRBJ2-1. CDR3 length: 15 residues. Germline assignment: CDR1 SGHTA and CDR2 FQGNSA. The CDR3 nucleotides read TGTGCCAGCAGCCCCGGAGTAGCGGCTCCACACGAGCAGTTCTTC. It specifies CASSPGVAAPHEQFF.

The rearrangement uses TRBV7-9 and TRBJ1-1; D uncertain. Germline values: CDR1 SEHNR, CDR2 FQNEAQ (reference sequence). Trimming pared 5 bases from V and 6 bases from J, leaving 16 bases between. The CDR3 contains 14 residues. This CDR3 reads CASSPPAGGAEAFF. CDR3 coding DNA: TGTGCCAGCAGCCCTCCGGCTGGTGGGGCTGAAGCTTTCTTT.

This chain joins TRBV10-3 and TRBJ2-7; 12 nucleotides align to TRBD2. CDR3 size: 14 residues. Germline-derived CDR1 and CDR2 are ENHRY and SYGVKD. The V segment lost 6 bases and the J segment 7 bases; nucleotides outside the gene matches: 7. The CDR3 DNA reads TGTGCCATCAGCCTAGCGGGAGGGCCTGGGGAGCAGTACTTC. Its translation is CAISLAGGPGEQYF.